What follows is one TCR beta chain and its context. The identical CDR3 is also encoded by other nucleotide sequences in the sample. Here immunoSEQ multiplex PCR was the method, and the copy in TCRdb shows in-frame clones only, minus some. The sample has 150,000 or so clones; around 88% are singletons. This specimen comes from a study of blood T cell repertoires in COVID-19. As for the study in general: Both acute and convalescent COVID-19 samples were obtained from the United States, Italy and Spain. T cells, B-cell-depleted T cells, or PBMCs supplied cDNA or gDNA.

The CDR3 is 13 amino acids. Germline V gene data show CDR1 as SQVTM and CDR2 as ANQGSEA. V lost 4 bases, J lost 2 bases, and 11 bases lay in between. The rearrangement links TRBV29-1 to TRBJ1-1, with D perhaps matching TRBD1 (5 bases). The sample taken for sequencing was peripheral blood. This TCR was recovered from a man in his sixties with COVID-19, enrolled during active disease. The CDR3 DNA follows: TGCAGCGTTGCCAGGGTGGCAAACACTGAAGCTTTCTTT. The encoded protein is CSVARVANTEAFF.